This T cell receptor beta chain is drawn from a study of CD8+ T cells in alopecia areata. Germline lookup yields CDR1 SNHLY and CDR2 FYNNEI. V shed 6 bases and J 4 bases; nucleotides not matched to a gene: 14. This CDR3 has 17 residues. Sequencing relied on a cDNA template that was reverse transcribed from extracted RNA. Produced via immunoSEQ multiplex PCR; TCRdb's table is partial and in-frame only. The table records some 110,000 clones, 30% to 40% of them present only once. General study points: Elevated clonality characterized lesional scalp relative to normal scalp, particularly in alopecia totalis/universalis.

Concerning this clone itself: The antigen is undetermined.

Sequenced sample: CD4+ T cells sorted from blood. The clonotype originates from a human donor with alopecia areata. V and J are TRBV2 and TRBJ2-7, with 11 nucleotides matching TRBD2. The DNA for the CDR3 is TGTGCCAGCAGCTTGGGAGTAGCGGGAGGGCCCGGTTACGAGCAGTACTTC. It codes for CASSLGVAGGPGYEQYF.